This entry is about one T cell receptor beta chain. This specimen belongs to a study of Ad26.COV2.S vaccination and SARS-CoV-2 variants. The protocol was immunoSEQ multiplex PCR, while the TCRdb copy is restricted to in-frame clones and leaves out a portion. The data contain roughly 380,000 clones, roughly 84% of them singletons. V was cut by 6 bases and J by 5 bases, with 13 bases left in between. The CDR3 covers 13 residues. Germline lookup yields CDR1 MDHEN and CDR2 SYDVKM. Indicated treatment: around 19 received Ad26.COV2.S at low or high dose, single or two shots; 5 received placebo; per-sample allocation not given. Day 63 following the first vaccine or placebo injection was when the samples were taken.

The chain carries TRBV28 and TRBJ1-1; a weak D match, TRBD1 (6 bases). This sequence was found in a person between 18 and 60 years old who received the Ad26.COV2.S COVID-19 vaccine or a placebo. Sequencing used peripheral blood, obtained in a trial of Ad26.COV2.S vaccine versus placebo. CDR3 DNA sequence: TGTGCCAGCAGCCGAAGGGGGGTGACTGAAGCTTTCTTT. This translates into CASSRRGVTEAFF.